This TCR beta chain appears in the sequencing data of a study of control samples from healthy donors and cancer patients. Sequenced by immunoSEQ multiplex PCR; TCRdb stores in-frame clones only, minus some. The data show roughly 100,000 clones, with around 88% seen just once and around 14% held by the top ten. The germline V gene has CDR1 LNHDA and CDR2 SQIVND (reference sequence). The CDR3 has 13 amino acids. V was trimmed by 11 bases and J by 3 bases, leaving 14 bases between them. V usage is TRBV19 and J usage is TRBJ1-3, with D perhaps matching TRBD1 (5 bases). The TCR was taken from a man aged 25 to 40 in good health. The specimen was blood. CDR3 sequence (DNA): TGTGCCGGGGCCGACAAGAGTGGAAACACCATATATTTT. This sequence encodes CAGADKSGNTIYF.